These 18 T cell receptor beta chains share one sample of origin, sequenced in a study of CD8+ T cells in alopecia areata (dated by TCRdb to between 2017 and 2018). The label giving this sample's time point can be read as: 24 weeks on oral tofacitinib. Reading the label with the study, this specimen's treatment or condition is: oral pan-JAK inhibitor, 5-10 mg twice daily. Library prep was done by the immunoSEQ multiplex PCR assay. RNA was extracted from all samples and reverse transcribed into cDNA, which served as template for TCR sequencing. TCRdb stores this immuneACCESS table with in-frame sequences only. Part of the clones is absent; in the studies checked, under half of the shortfall reflects unresolved V genes, and no reason is known for the rest. Within this sample are fewer than 250,000 clones, with roughly 60% of them counted one time only. Clones ranked in the top ten supply over 1% of the sample.

Material: CD4+ T cells sorted from blood, obtained at week 24, from a patient treated with tofacitinib. The origin of the receptors is a human donor with alopecia areata.

This clone was observed a few times. The chain has TRBV14 and TRBJ1-4; no definite D call. The CDR3 totals 14 residues. Germline assignment: CDR1 SGHDN and CDR2 FVKESK. Trimming left V 3 bases short and J 3 bases short, with 8 bases between. Here the CDR3 DNA reads TGTGCCAGCAGCCAGCAGCGAGCTAATGAAAAACTGTTTTTT. It codes for CASSQQRANEKLFF. Full variable domain (outside the CDR3, taken from reference TRBV14 and TRBJ1-4): EAGVTQFPSHSVIEKGQTVTLRCDPISGHDNLYWYRRVMGKEIKFLLHFVKESKQDESGMPNNRFLAERTGGTYSTLKVQPAELEDSGVYFCASSQQRANEKLFFGSGTQLSVL.

V usage is TRBV7-2 and J usage is TRBJ2-7; weak D call: TRBD2 (5 bases). In germline, CDR1 is SGHTA, CDR2 FQGNSA. The CDR3 runs 15 residues. With 3 bases removed from V and 2 bases from J, the gap between germline ends came to 14 bases. The DNA of the CDR3 is TGTGCCAGCAGCTTTGGTGGAGGCCTGACCTACGAGCAGTACTTC. Translating it yields CASSFGGGLTYEQYF.

This clone was seen a handful of times. The chain has TRBV29-1 and TRBJ2-1; possibly TRBD1 for D (6 bases). The CDR3 is made up of 15 amino acids. The V and J ends lost 4 bases and 0 bases respectively, with 13 bases between them. CDR1 and CDR2 (germline): SQVTM, ANQGSEA. Here the CDR3 reads CSVANTGSSYNEQFF. The CDR3 DNA sequence: TGCAGCGTTGCTAATACAGGGAGCTCCTACAATGAGCAGTTCTTC.

The rearrangement links TRBV11-2 to TRBJ2-5; maybe TRBD1 (5 bases). Germline V gene data show CDR1 as SGHAT and CDR2 as FQNNGV. V was clipped by 1 base and J by 3 bases, with 6 bases between them. This CDR3 contains 13 residues. The CDR3 DNA reads TGTGCCAGCAGCTTAGCAGGGAAAGAGACCCAGTACTTC. Translating it yields CASSLAGKETQYF.

The chain carries TRBV29-1 and TRBJ2-1; 8 positions match TRBD2. The CDR3 is made up of 15 amino acids. Per the germline V gene, CDR1 is SQVTM and CDR2 is ANQGSEA. V shed 4 bases, J shed 5 bases, and the junction held 10 bases outside the gene matches. CDR3 sequence (DNA): TGCAGCGTTGGACTCAGCGGGGGACTTAACAATGAGCAGTTCTTC. It is translated as CSVGLSGGLNNEQFF.

This clone was recorded a few times. V gene TRBV27 combines with J gene TRBJ2-6; maybe TRBD1 (5 bases). Deletions cut 9 bases from V and 1 base from J, with 7 bases between. This CDR3 spans 13 amino acids. Germline-derived CDR1 and CDR2 are MNHEY and SMNVEV (reference sequence). CDR3: CASRGSGANVLTF. In DNA form, the CDR3 reads TGTGCCAGTAGGGGTTCTGGGGCCAACGTCCTGACTTTC.

Only one count was recorded for this clone. The chain links TRBV4-3 to TRBJ2-1, with D hard to call. This CDR3 is built from 14 residues. V was trimmed by 5 bases and J by 9 bases, leaving 17 bases between them. Germline CDR1 LGHNA, CDR2 YSLEER. CDR3 amino acids: CASSERSSLVEQFF. CDR3 in DNA: TGCGCCAGCAGCGAGAGGAGTAGTTTGGTTGAGCAGTTCTTC.

This clone has at least ten counts. The gene calls are TRBV7-2 and TRBJ2-7; maybe TRBD2 (5 bases). The CDR3 sequence is 14 residues long. Germline CDR1 reads SGHTA; CDR2 reads FQGNSA. Trimming stripped 4 bases from V and 7 bases from J, with 17 bases between. The CDR3 nucleotides are TGTGCCAGCAGCTCTACGAGGGCAGTTAAGGAGCAGTACTTC. Translating it yields CASSSTRAVKEQYF.

This clone came up a few times. J is TRBJ2-3 and V is TRBV15; D is possibly TRBD1 (6 bases). From germline, CDR1 is LNHNV and CDR2 YYDKDF (reference sequence). V gave up 1 base and J gave up 3 bases, with 14 bases separating them. CDR3 length equals 16 residues. The CDR3 bases are TGTGCCACCAGCAGAGTCCAGGGGTTGAGGACAGATACGCAGTATTTT. Its translation: CATSRVQGLRTDTQYF. Complete variable domain (other parts from reference TRBV15 and TRBJ2-3): DAMVIQNPRYQVTQFGKPVTLSCSQTLNHNVMYWYQQKSSQAPKLLFHYYDKDFNNEADTPDNFQSRRPNTSFCFLDIRSPGLGDTAMYLCATSRVQGLRTDTQYFGPGTRLTVL.

This chain connects TRBV28 to TRBJ1-1; the match to TRBD1 covers 8 bases. Germline V CDR1 and CDR2: MDHEN, SYDVKM. V trimming: 4 bases; J trimming: 3 bases; junction bases outside the gene matches: 4. This CDR3 comprises 14 residues. CDR3 region: CASSSGGIDTEAFF. CDR3 bases: TGTGCCAGCAGTTCAGGGGGCATCGACACTGAAGCTTTCTTT.

V and J are TRBV29-1 and TRBJ2-2; tentative D call: TRBD1 (5 bases). The CDR3 length is 12 residues. The germline gives CDR1 SQVTM, CDR2 ANQGSEA. V lost 5 bases and J 4 bases, leaving 8 bases between the germline ends. The CDR3 sequence is CSVWTFTGELFF. The CDR3 DNA reads as TGCAGCGTTTGGACATTCACCGGGGAGCTGTTTTTT.

The chain joins TRBV7-9 to TRBJ2-1, with 7 bases that match TRBD2. The CDR3 runs to 12 residues. The trim removed 8 bases at V and 4 bases at J, leaving 2 bases unmatched. The germline gives CDR1 SEHNR, CDR2 FQNEAQ (reference sequence). CDR3 sequence (DNA): TGTGCCAGCTGGGGGGGTTACAATGAGCAGTTCTTC. Amino acid sequence: CASWGGYNEQFF.

V gene TRBV29-1 combines with J gene TRBJ2-1, with 9 bases matching TRBD2. The ends lost 6 bases at V and 5 bases at J; junction bases unmatched: 8. The CDR3 is 14 residues long. Germline V gives CDR1 SQVTM, CDR2 ANQGSEA. The CDR3 DNA is TGCAGCGTCCTGGAGCGGGGGGCAAACAATGAGCAGTTCTTC. Its protein is CSVLERGANNEQFF.

This chain uses TRBV5-1 with TRBJ2-6; D unresolved. Trimming took off 0 bases at V and 2 bases at J, with 9 bases between the two ends. The CDR3 extends over 16 amino acids. In germline, CDR1 is SGHRS, CDR2 YFSETQ. Written as DNA, the CDR3 is TGCGCCAGCAGCTTGGTTATGGGCCCTGGGGCCAACGTCCTGACTTTC. This gives the protein CASSLVMGPGANVLTF.

This clone was counted a few times. The DNA of the CDR3 is TGTGCCAGCTCACCACCGGCAGGGACCTATGGCTACACCTTC. Its protein product is CASSPPAGTYGYTF. The J gene is TRBJ1-2, the V gene TRBV18; D is possibly TRBD1 (5 bases). The CDR3 consists of 14 residues. Looked up from germline, CDR1 is KGHSH and CDR2 is LQKENI. V shed 0 bases and J shed 4 bases, with 9 bases lying between them.

The sample holds a few counts of this clone. The chain recombines TRBV7-2 with TRBJ1-1; maybe TRBD1 (5 bases). Germline lookup yields CDR1 SGHTA and CDR2 FQGNSA. V lost 5 bases to trimming and J lost 4 bases, with 23 bases between them. The CDR3 totals 17 residues. The CDR3, as DNA: TGTGCCAGCAGCGACCGACCGGATTACTGGGGGACCACTGAAGCTTTCTTT. Protein product: CASSDRPDYWGTTEAFF.

The CDR3 DNA sequence: TGCGCCAGCAGTCCGGACAGGACGGAGACCCAGTACTTC. This sequence encodes CASSPDRTETQYF. This chain links TRBV10-1 with TRBJ2-5, with 7 positions matching TRBD1. There are 13 residues in the CDR3. V lost 5 bases to trimming and J lost 5 bases; unmatched junction nucleotides: 5. Germline CDR1 reads WNHNN; CDR2 reads SYGVQD (reference sequence).

J is TRBJ2-7 and V is TRBV7-9; maybe TRBD1 (5 bases). This CDR3 has 13 amino acids. Germline V gene lookup returns CDR1 SEHNR and CDR2 FQNEAQ (reference sequence). V was pared by 2 bases and J by 11 bases, with 16 bases between. The CDR3 spells CASSLNIGSGKYF. The CDR3 nucleotides read TGTGCCAGCAGCTTAAATATTGGGTCAGGGAAGTACTTC.